This T cell receptor beta chain is from a study of shared clonotypes between healthy human individuals. The data were produced by immunoSEQ multiplex PCR, yet TCRdb's version contains in-frame clones alone and is incomplete. Of roughly 500,000 clones in the sample, approximately 84% are singletons; the top ten hold 10% to 15%. The germline V and J ends were trimmed by 1 base and 1 base, with 11 bases remaining between them. The V gene's germline CDR1 is MDHEN and CDR2 SYDVKM. This CDR3 spans 16 amino acids. Study results and limitations: Sampling covered blood only; tissue repertoires likely differ.

Notes on this clone: No antigen is known for it.

Healthy HIV-negative adults with no recent acute infections or vaccinations were recruited as donors. Source material: PBMCs. This receptor was obtained from a woman between 35 and 50 years old in good health. Some clones in this sample may be carry-over from other donors' samples. V and J are TRBV28 and TRBJ1-5; possibly TRBD1 for D (5 bases). The CDR3 here is CASSLYGGISNQPQHF. The CDR3 DNA is TGTGCCAGCAGTTTATACGGGGGTATCAGCAATCAGCCCCAGCATTTT.